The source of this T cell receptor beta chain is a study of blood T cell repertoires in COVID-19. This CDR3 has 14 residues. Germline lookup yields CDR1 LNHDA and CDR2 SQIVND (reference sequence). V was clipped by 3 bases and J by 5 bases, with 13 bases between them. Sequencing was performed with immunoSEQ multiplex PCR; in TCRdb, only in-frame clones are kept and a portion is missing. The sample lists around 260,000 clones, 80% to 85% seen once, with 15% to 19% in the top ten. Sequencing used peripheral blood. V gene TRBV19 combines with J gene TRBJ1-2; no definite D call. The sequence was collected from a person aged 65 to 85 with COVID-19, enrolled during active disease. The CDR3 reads CASSIGGRGYGYTF. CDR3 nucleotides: TGTGCCAGTAGTATTGGCGGGAGAGGGTATGGCTACACCTTC.